A few counts support the clone carrying this TCR beta chain. These data are taken from a study of identical twins. The junction had 20 bases not matched to a gene; V was cut back by 4 bases and J by 2 bases. CDR1 is SGHDT, CDR2 YYEEEE, per germline. CDR3 length: 20 amino acids. Unique molecular identifiers were present on cDNA, and template switching added a universal primer site. TCRdb reanalysed the 5' RACE reads using MiXCR and keeps one entry per CDR3 protein. This sample has just over 450,000 distinct CDR3 sequences, with around 14% found just once. These data were likewise used in another study, on yellow fever vaccine responses in identical twins.

The V call is TRBV5-6, the J call TRBJ2-1, with 8 bases identical to TRBD1. This TCR was sampled from a woman under 30 in good health. The material sequenced was CD4+ T cells sorted from blood. CDR3 loop: CASSPGQGRTYGGTYNEQFF. DNA for the CDR3: TGTGCCAGCAGCCCCGGACAGGGTAGGACGTATGGCGGTACCTACAATGAGCAGTTCTTC. The full variable domain, in which reference TRBV5-6 and TRBJ2-1 provide the parts outside the CDR3, is DAGVTQSPTHLIKTRGQQVTLRCSPKSGHDTVSWYQQALGQGPQFIFQYYEEEERQRGNFPDRFSGHQFPNYSSELNVNALLLGDSALYLCASSPGQGRTYGGTYNEQFFGPGTRLTVL.